This T cell receptor (beta chain) was found in a study of cytotoxic CD8 clonotypes in ibrutinib-treated CLL. Background on the study: Of the patients, 11 were relapsed/refractory, over 14 treatment-naive and 17 to 18 IGHV unmutated. After a median 12 months on treatment (6 to 36), response samples were drawn.

Sequencing used immunoSEQ multiplex PCR; TCRdb keeps in-frame clones, though not all of them. This table has tens of thousands of clones, approximately 70% appearing once. The input for sequencing was PBMCs, taken after 12 months of ibrutinib treatment. The receptor was derived from a human donor with chronic lymphocytic leukemia.

Here the CDR3 DNA reads TGCGCCAGCAGTCAAGCCAAGCCGGGACAAAATAATTCACCCCTCCACTTT. As protein: CASSQAKPGQNNSPLHF. This chain uses TRBV23-1 with TRBJ1-6, with a tentative D call TRBD1 (6 bases). TRBV23-1 belongs to the ORF category, with a function that is uncertain. CDR3 size: 17 residues. V gave up 2 bases and J gave up 5 bases, with 16 bases separating them.